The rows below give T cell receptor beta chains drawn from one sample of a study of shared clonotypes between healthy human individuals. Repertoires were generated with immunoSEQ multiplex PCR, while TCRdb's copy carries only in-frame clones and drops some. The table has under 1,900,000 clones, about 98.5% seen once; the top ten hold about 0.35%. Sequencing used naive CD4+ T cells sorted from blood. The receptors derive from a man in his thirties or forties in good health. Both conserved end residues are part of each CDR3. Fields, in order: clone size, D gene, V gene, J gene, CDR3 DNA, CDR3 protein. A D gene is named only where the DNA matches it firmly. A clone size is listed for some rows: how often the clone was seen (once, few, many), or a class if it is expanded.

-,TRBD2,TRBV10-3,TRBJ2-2,TGTGCCATCAGTGCTATGAGCGGGGGCGCGAACACCGGGGAGCTGTTTTTT,CAISAMSGGANTGELFF
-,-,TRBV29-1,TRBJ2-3,TGCAGCGTTGGAGTTGGCCGGGGGTGGAGGACCAGCACAGATACGCAGTATTTT,CSVGVGRGWRTSTDTQYF
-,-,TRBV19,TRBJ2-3,TGTGCCAGTAGTATAGATTTTGGTTTTCTCACAGATACGCAGTATTTT,CASSIDFGFLTDTQYF
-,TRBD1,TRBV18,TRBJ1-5,TGTGCCAGCTCATCCTTTCGGGCAGGGGGCATTCCAAATAGCAATCAGCCCCAGCATTTT,CASSSFRAGGIPNSNQPQHF
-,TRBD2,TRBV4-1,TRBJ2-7,TGCGCCAGCAGCCATCCCGTGGGGCTAGCGGGAACCTACGAGCAGTACTTC,CASSHPVGLAGTYEQYF
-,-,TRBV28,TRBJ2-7,TGTGCCAGCAGTTTCAGATCTTTGCGGCTTAGAGAGCAGTACTTC,CASSFRSLRLREQYF
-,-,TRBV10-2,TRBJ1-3,TGCGCCAGCAGTGTACAACAGGGCGTCCTAAACACCATATATTTT,CASSVQQGVLNTIYF
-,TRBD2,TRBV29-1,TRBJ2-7,TGCAGCGTTGATCAGGGGACTAGCCGCTACGAGCAGTACTTC,CSVDQGTSRYEQYF
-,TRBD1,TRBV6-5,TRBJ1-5,TGTGCCAGCAGTAAGACAGGGGTAGGCAATCAGCCCCAGCATTTT,CASSKTGVGNQPQHF
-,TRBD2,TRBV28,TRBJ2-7,TGTGCCAGCAGGCAGCGGGAGGGCCCGAGAGAGCAGTACTTC,CASRQREGPREQYF
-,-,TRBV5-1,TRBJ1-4,TGCGCCAGCAGCTTGGGTCGCCCTTATAATGAAAAACTGTTTTTT,CASSLGRPYNEKLFF
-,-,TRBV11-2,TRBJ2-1,TGTGCCAGCAGCTTGGTCCTAAGCGGCGACAATGAGCAGTTCTTC,CASSLVLSGDNEQFF
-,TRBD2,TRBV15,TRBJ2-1,TGTGCCACCAGCAGAGGATCGACTAGCGGGAGATTTCGGTTCTTC,CATSRGSTSGRFRFF
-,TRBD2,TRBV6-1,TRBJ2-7,TGTGCCACCCAACCCACTAGCGGGAGTGGTTACGAGCAGTACTTC,CATQPTSGSGYEQYF
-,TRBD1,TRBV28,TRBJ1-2,TGTGCCAGCAGCTCTACCGGGACAGCCTATGGCTACACCTTC,CASSSTGTAYGYTF
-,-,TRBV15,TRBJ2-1,TGTGCCACCAGCAGAGCGACGGGAGTGTCCTACAATGAGCAGTTCTTC,CATSRATGVSYNEQFF
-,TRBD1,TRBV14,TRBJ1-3,TGTGCCAGCAGCCAAAAGACAGGGGGTGACTCTGGAAACACCATATATTTT,CASSQKTGGDSGNTIYF
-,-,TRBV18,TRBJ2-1,TGTGCCAGCTCACCAGGACAGCCCGGGGGCAATGAGCAGTTCTTC,CASSPGQPGGNEQFF
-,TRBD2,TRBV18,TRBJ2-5,TGTGCCAGCTCACCTTTCGCCAGCGGGATGCCGGCTGAGGAGACCCAGTACTTC,CASSPFASGMPAEETQYF
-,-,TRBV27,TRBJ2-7,TGTGCCAGCACCCTCAGCAGGACAAGGCTATACGAGCAGTACTTC,CASTLSRTRLYEQYF
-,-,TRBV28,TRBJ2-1,TGTGCCAGCAGTTTTTTAAATCTTAGGGCTCCAGGCAATGAGCAGTTCTTC,CASSFLNLRAPGNEQFF
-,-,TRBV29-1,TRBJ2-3,TGCAGCGTTGAGGGGGGGGCGCTACTTACAGATACGCAGTATTTT,CSVEGGALLTDTQYF
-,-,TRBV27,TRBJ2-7,TGTGCCAGCAGTCCGGGCCGGGACATGGCCAACTACGAGCAGTACTTC,CASSPGRDMANYEQYF
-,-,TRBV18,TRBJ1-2,TGTGCCAGCTCACCAGGCGGGAACTATGGCTACACCTTC,CASSPGGNYGYTF
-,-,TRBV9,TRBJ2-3,TGTGCCAGCAGCGTAGCAGGCAATGGAGGCACAGATACGCAGTATTTT,CASSVAGNGGTDTQYF
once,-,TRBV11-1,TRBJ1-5,TGTGCCAGCAGCCTGGGGGGAAGCAATCAGCCCCAGCATTTT,CASSLGGSNQPQHF
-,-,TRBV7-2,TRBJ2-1,TGTGCCAGCAGCTACACAGGGAGCTCCTACAATGAGCAGTTCTTC,CASSYTGSSYNEQFF
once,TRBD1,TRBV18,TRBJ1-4,TGTGCCAGCTCACCATCCGGGACAGGGTTGGAAAAACTGTTTTTT,CASSPSGTGLEKLFF
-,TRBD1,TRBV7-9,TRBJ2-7,TGTGCCAGCAGCTTCTCCCCGACAGGGGGGACCTACGAGCAGTACTTC,CASSFSPTGGTYEQYF